What follows is one TCR beta chain and its context. The antigen it recognizes is unknown. Per-base qualities were not stored, and no clone one base away is much larger. These data come from a study of vaccination and CD4 T cells after COVID-19 (dated 2022 in TCRdb). At the level of the whole study: Every convalescent patient had a positive nasal swab PCR test for SARS-CoV-2, with mild disease in several patients and severe disease in one. Overlapping spike peptide pools from SARS-CoV-2 and from the common cold coronaviruses HCoV-NL63, HCoV-OC43 and HCoV-229E were used as culture stimuli. The spike-specific CD4+ TCR repertoire was compared before and after mRNA vaccination in approximately ten COVID-19 convalescent patients and a handful of infection-naive healthy vaccine recipients. Control cultures received a CEFX viral epitope pool as the positive control, an HIV-1 Nef peptide pool as the negative control, or no peptide. Participants got two doses of the Pfizer-BioNTech BNT162b2 vaccine (n=8) or two doses of the Moderna mRNA-1273 vaccine (n=2). In the convalescent cohort there were six males and four females, among whom were two Hispanic individuals, seven Caucasians, two Asians and one multiracial person. Post-vaccine blood samples were taken a median of around 77 days after the second vaccine dose, with a range of 14 to 241 days. Post-COVID blood samples from convalescent patients were collected a median of roughly 100 days after diagnosis, with a range of roughly 30 to 161 days. Study-wide findings and limitations: Although the median number of SARS-CoV-2-reactive clonotypes went up from fewer than 25 after infection to about 38 after vaccination, the increase was not significant. Nearly all vaccine-specific clones in convalescent patients (304 of 307) were mono-reactive for SARS-CoV-2 spike rather than cross-reactive with common cold coronaviruses. The number of convalescent patients in the study was relatively small, and the study did not examine early timepoints following natural infection. In convalescent patients, a median 86.3% of post-vaccine SARS-CoV-2-reactive clones were detected only after vaccination, and vaccine-specific priming was suggested by this finding.

The sample's treatment or condition label is to be understood as: approximately nine-day PBMC culture with coronavirus spike peptide pools or control peptides (ViraFEST assay). To expand antigen-specific T cells with peptide pools and then pick out the expanded clonotypes through TCR sequencing, the study relied on the ViraFEST assay. The convalescent patients' positive SARS-CoV-2 PCR tests fell between March and December 2020, which was before the Alpha, Beta and Delta variants emerged in the United States. Each well held 2 million to 2.5 million PBMCs cultured with approximately 10 ug/ml peptide pools in IMDM containing approximately 4.8% human AB serum and roughly 10 IU/ml IL-2. On days 3 and 7, half of the culture medium was replaced with fresh IL-2-containing medium. After 10 to 11 days of culture, CD4+ T cells were isolated by negative selection with the EasySep CD4+ T cell isolation kit. Ficoll-Paque Plus gradient centrifugation was used to isolate PBMCs from whole blood, and the isolated PBMCs were then either used fresh or cryopreserved at -140C. Triplicate wells were generally used for each culture condition.

The germline V gene encodes CDR1 MNHEY and CDR2 SMNVEV (reference sequence). The CDR3, from cysteine to phenylalanine, totals 13 residues. Only the CDR3 DNA stays, 39 bases, in frame from base 1. At the junction V is shortened by 4 bases and J by 7 bases, with 11 bases in between. The library was generated by PCR. DNA from cultured CD4+ T cells underwent TCR sequencing with the Oncomine TCR Beta short-read assay at the Johns Hopkins FTIC core. The QIAamp micro DNA kit was used to extract genomic DNA from the cultured CD4+ T cells. Oncomine TCR Beta libraries from cultured CD4+ T cells were pooled with unique dual indexes and sequenced on an Illumina iSeq 100. Under the source paper's analysis protocol: Non-productive sequences were removed, and CDR3s not starting with C, not ending with F or W, or shorter than 7 amino acids were discarded. The MANAFEST web application was used to identify antigen-specific clonotypes by comparing peptide-stimulated wells against reference wells and other culture wells. An FDR below 0.05, an odds ratio above 5, and a productive frequency above 0.1% in at least two of three replicate wells were required for clones to be considered positive. Clonotypes that were significantly expanded in both SARS-CoV-2 spike wells and at least one common cold coronavirus spike condition were defined as cross-reactive. Similarity between CDR3 sequences was evaluated in R version 3.6.1 using Levenshtein distances (stringdist) and unrooted phylogenetic trees (ape). TCRdb trimmed the raw reads at Q25, called clones with MiXCR and kept productive beta chains. Entries that share a CDR3 protein sequence are merged under the most common genes and DNA. The V and J calls, along with clone size, are taken from TCRdb and not from the paper's own processing. For this sample there are about 15,000 distinct CDR3 sequences; roughly 61% appear just once. The top ten hold approximately 12% of the sample.

The clonotype originates from a human donor who had recovered from COVID-19. Recombination joined TRBV27 with TRBJ1-5, with TRBD1 tentatively as D gene (5 bases match). Input material: CD4+ T cells from blood, cultured in vitro. The bases read TGTGCCAGCAGTTCACGGAGGGACCAGCCCCAGCATTTT. This sequence encodes CASSSRRDQPQHF.